The sequence of this TCR beta chain was determined in a study of control samples from healthy donors and cancer patients. TCRdb's table, derived via immunoSEQ multiplex PCR, lists solely in-frame clones and lacks some. This table holds 100,000 to 150,000 clones, roughly 87% found once. The sequencing input was blood. The sequence derives from a man between 18 and 29 years old in good health.

For the CDR3, the DNA is TGCGCCAGCAGCCAACCCTCGGGGAGTGACACTGAAGCTTTCTTT. This encodes CASSQPSGSDTEAFF. The J gene is TRBJ1-1, the V gene TRBV4-3, with D uncertain. Germline loops: CDR1 LGHNA, CDR2 YSLEER. The CDR3 covers 15 residues. Trimming stripped 2 bases from V and 3 bases from J, with 13 bases between.